The source of this TCR beta chain is a study of T cell responses to AZD1222 COVID-19 vaccine. V gave up 1 base and J gave up 1 base, with 10 bases separating them. The germline V gene has CDR1 MNHNS and CDR2 SASEGT. The length of the CDR3 is 15 residues. This table comes from immunoSEQ multiplex PCR, and its TCRdb copy is limited to in-frame clones, with some not included. The sample carries 55,000 to 85,000 clones, roughly 84% recorded once. This TCR came from an adult in good health. Sequencing used peripheral blood, obtained on day 0 of AZD1222 vaccination. The chain employs TRBV6-1 and TRBJ2-5; no clear D gene. CDR3: CASSEDVTTQETQYF. CDR3 DNA sequence: TGTGCCAGCAGTGAAGATGTGACAACCCAAGAGACCCAGTACTTC.